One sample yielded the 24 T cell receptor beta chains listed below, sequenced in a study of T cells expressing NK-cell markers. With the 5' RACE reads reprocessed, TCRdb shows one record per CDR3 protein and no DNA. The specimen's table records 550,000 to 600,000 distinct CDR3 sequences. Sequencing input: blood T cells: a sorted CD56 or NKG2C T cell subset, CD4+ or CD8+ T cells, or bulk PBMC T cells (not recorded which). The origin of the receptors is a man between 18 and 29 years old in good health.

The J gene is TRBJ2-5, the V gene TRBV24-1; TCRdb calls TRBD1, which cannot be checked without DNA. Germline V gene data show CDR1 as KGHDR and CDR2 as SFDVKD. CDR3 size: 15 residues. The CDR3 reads CATSGLGQGIETQYF.

This CDR3 is CSAIAGTAEKLFF. J is TRBJ1-4 and V is TRBV20-1; there is no DNA to check the TCRdb D call of TRBD1. CDR1 is DFQATT, CDR2 SNEGSKA, per germline (reference sequence). The CDR3 is 13 residues long.

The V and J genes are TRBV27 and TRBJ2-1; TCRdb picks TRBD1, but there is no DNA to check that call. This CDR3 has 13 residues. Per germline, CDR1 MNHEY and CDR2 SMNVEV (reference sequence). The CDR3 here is CASSRTGWAEQFF.

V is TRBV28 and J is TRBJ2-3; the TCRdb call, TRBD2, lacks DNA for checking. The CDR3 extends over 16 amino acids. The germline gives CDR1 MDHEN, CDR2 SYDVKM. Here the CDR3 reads CASSLFPSGSTDTQYF.

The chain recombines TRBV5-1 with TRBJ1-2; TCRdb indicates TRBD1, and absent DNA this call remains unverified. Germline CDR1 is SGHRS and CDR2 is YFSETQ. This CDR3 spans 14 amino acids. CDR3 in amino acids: CASSIETGIDGYTF. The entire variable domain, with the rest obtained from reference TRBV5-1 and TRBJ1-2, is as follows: KAGVTQTPRYLIKTRGQQVTLSCSPISGHRSVSWYQQTPGQGLQFLFEYFSETQRNKGNFPGRFSGRQFSNSRSEMNVSTLELGDSALYLCASSIETGIDGYTFGSGTRLTVV.

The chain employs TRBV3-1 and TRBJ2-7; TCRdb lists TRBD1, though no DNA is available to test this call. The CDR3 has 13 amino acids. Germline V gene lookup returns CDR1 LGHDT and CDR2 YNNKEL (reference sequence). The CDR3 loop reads CASSQTASYEQYF.

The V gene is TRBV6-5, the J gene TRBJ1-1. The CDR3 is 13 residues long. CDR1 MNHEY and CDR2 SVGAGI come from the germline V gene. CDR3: CASSWESRTEAFF.

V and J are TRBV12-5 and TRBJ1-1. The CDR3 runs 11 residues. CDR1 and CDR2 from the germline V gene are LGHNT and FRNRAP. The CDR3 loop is CASTPGLQAFF.

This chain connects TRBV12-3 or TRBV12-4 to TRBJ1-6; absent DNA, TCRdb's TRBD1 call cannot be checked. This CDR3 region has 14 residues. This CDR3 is CASSFDRGGSPLHF.

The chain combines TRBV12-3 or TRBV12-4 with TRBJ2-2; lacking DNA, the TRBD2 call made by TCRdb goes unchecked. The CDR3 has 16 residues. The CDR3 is CASRTSGRPKPGELFF.

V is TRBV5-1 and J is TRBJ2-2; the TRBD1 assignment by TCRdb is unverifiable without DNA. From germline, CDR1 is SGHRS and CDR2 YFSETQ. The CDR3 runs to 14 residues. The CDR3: CASRGDSTSGELFF.

The CDR3 loop is CASSSTDPAPQYF. The gene calls are TRBV6-6 and TRBJ2-3; TCRdb outputs TRBD1, but without DNA this stays unchecked. This CDR3 has 13 residues. Germline V gene lookup returns CDR1 MNHNY and CDR2 SVGAGI (reference sequence).

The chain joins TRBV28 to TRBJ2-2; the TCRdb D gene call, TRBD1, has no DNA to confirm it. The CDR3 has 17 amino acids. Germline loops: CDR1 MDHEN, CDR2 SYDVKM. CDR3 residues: CASSLRPALVNTGELFF.

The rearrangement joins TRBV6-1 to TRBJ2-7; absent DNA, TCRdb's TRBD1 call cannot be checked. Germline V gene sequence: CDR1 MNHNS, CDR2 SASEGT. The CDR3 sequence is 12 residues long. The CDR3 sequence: CASRGTGREQYF.

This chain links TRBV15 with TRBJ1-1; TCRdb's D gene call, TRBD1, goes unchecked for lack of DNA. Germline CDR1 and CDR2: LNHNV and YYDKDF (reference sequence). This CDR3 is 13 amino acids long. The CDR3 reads CATSRRGNTEAFF.

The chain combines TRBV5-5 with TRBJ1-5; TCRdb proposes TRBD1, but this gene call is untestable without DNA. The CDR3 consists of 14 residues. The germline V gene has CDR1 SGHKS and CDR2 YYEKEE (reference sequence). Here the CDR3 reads CASSTRQGSQPQHF.

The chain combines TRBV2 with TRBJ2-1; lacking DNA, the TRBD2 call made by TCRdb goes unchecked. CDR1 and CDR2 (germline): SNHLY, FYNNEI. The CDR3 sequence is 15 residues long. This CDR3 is CASSELGLGSNEQFF.

CDR3 in amino acids: CASSSEAGGPDTQYF. V gene TRBV6-5 combines with J gene TRBJ2-3; TCRdb picks TRBD2, but there is no DNA to check that call. The CDR3 runs to 15 residues. Germline values: CDR1 MNHEY, CDR2 SVGAGI.

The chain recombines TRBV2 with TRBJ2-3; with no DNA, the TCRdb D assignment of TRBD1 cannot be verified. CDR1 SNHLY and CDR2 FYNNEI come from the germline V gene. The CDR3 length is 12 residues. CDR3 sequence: CASKSGPDTQYF.

The CDR3: CASRNSGSLSYNEQFF. This chain uses TRBV6-2 or TRBV6-3 with TRBJ2-1; TCRdb selects TRBD2, and the lack of DNA leaves this call unchecked. The germline V gene encodes CDR1 MNHEY and CDR2 SVGEGT. This CDR3 is 16 amino acids long.

The CDR3 spells CASSLKGGGTGTEAFF. The V and J genes are TRBV12-3 or TRBV12-4 and TRBJ1-1; TCRdb proposes TRBD1, but this gene call is untestable without DNA. CDR3 size: 16 residues.

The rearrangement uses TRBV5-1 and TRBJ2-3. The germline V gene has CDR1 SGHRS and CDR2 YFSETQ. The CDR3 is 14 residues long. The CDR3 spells CASSLADQLNTQYF.

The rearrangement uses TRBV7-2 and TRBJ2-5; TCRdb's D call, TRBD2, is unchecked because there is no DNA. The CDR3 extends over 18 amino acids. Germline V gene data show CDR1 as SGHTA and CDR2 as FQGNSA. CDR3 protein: CASQRTGLAGGYQETQYF.

The chain's CDR3 is CASTSMSMPAYNEQFF. This rearrangement joins TRBV14 to TRBJ2-1; TCRdb's assignment of TRBD2 cannot be checked, as there is no DNA. This CDR3 contains 16 residues. Germline V lookup: CDR1 SGHDN, CDR2 FVKESK.